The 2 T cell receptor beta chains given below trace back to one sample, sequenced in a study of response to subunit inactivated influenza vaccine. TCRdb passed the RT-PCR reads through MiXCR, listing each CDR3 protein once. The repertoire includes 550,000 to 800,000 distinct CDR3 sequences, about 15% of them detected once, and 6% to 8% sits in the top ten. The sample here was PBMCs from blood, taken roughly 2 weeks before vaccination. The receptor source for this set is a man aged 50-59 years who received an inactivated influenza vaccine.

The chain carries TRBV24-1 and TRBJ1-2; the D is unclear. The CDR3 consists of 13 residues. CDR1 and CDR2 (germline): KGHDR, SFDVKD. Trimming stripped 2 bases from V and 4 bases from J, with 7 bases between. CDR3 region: CATSDSLSYGYTF. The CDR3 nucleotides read TGTGCCACCAGTGATTCATTGAGCTATGGCTACACCTTC.

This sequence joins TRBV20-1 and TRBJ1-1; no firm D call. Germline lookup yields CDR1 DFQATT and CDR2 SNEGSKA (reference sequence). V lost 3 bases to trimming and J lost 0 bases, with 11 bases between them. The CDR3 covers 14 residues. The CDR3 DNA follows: TGCAGTGCTAGGAGGTCGGGGATGAACACTGAAGCTTTCTTT. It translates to CSARRSGMNTEAFF.